A single sample is the source of the 10 T cell receptor beta chains below, sequenced in a study of cytomegalovirus exposure and HLA in healthy donors. PCR amplification relied on 60 Vbeta primers (plus 13 Jbeta primers). The table came from immunoSEQ multiplex PCR; TCRdb's copy has only in-frame clones and leaves some out. The table records approximately 160,000 clones, roughly 85% of them present only once. The sequenced material came from PBMCs. The receptors shown here come from a male donor in good health and CMV-seronegative.

This rearrangement joins TRBV5-6 to TRBJ2-1, with 10 bases fitting TRBD2. Trimming at V came to 1 base and at J to 4 bases, leaving 5 bases not matched to a gene. This CDR3 is built from 16 residues. Per the germline V gene, CDR1 is SGHDT and CDR2 is YYEEEE. CDR3 in amino acids: CASSLLAGESYNEQFF. Written as DNA, the CDR3 is TGTGCCAGCAGCTTGCTAGCGGGGGAGTCATACAATGAGCAGTTCTTC.

This CDR3 is CASSLGGLGDYGYTF. The CDR3 region has the DNA TGTGCCAGCAGCTTAGGAGGGCTCGGAGACTATGGCTACACCTTC. The V and J genes are TRBV5-5 and TRBJ1-2, with D unresolved. Trimming stripped 2 bases from V and 3 bases from J, with 14 bases between. Germline loops: CDR1 SGHKS, CDR2 YYEKEE (reference sequence). This CDR3 is 15 amino acids long.

This chain links TRBV9 with TRBJ1-4; D call uncertain. This CDR3 comprises 12 residues. V lost 3 bases, J lost 5 bases, and 5 bases lay in between. Germline loops: CDR1 SGDLS, CDR2 YYNGEE. CDR3 loop: CASSGLNEKLFF. The CDR3 region has the DNA TGTGCCAGCAGCGGACTAAATGAAAAACTGTTTTTT.

The rearrangement uses TRBV21-1 and TRBJ2-1; TRBD2, the table's D call, was not compared with the DNA. TRBV21-1 is a documented pseudogene. The CDR3 is 16 amino acids. This CDR3 is CASSKDSGRATNEQFF. The CDR3 DNA reads TGTGCCAGCAGCAAAGACTCCGGGAGGGCCACAAATGAGCAGTTCTTC.

Only one count was recorded for this clone. The chain recombines TRBV27 with TRBJ2-1, with 10 bases fitting TRBD1. Germline CDR1 and CDR2: MNHEY and SMNVEV (reference sequence). After removal of 5 bases from V and 7 bases from J, the junction contained 11 bases not matched to a gene. This CDR3 contains 16 residues. Here the CDR3 reads CASSTWDRGLYNEQFF. The DNA for the CDR3 is TGTGCCAGCAGTACATGGGACAGGGGTTTGTATAATGAGCAGTTCTTC.

The chain combines TRBV27 with TRBJ1-2, with D tentatively TRBD1 (6 bases). The germline V and J ends were trimmed by 2 bases and 3 bases, with 13 bases remaining between them. The V gene's germline CDR1 is MNHEY and CDR2 SMNVEV (reference sequence). The CDR3 length is 15 residues. In DNA form, the CDR3 reads TGTGCCAGCAGTTTAGGGGCTGGGGGCCACTATGGCTACACCTTC. Translated, it gives CASSLGAGGHYGYTF.

This clone was seen a single time. CDR3: CASGSTANLAKNIQYF. CDR3 sequence (DNA): TGTGCCAGCGGCTCGACAGCGAACCTAGCCAAAAACATTCAGTACTTC. The V call is TRBV2, the J call TRBJ2-4; D may be TRBD1 (5 bases). Trimming left V 8 bases short and J 0 bases short, with 17 bases between. The CDR3 runs to 16 residues. Germline CDR1 is SNHLY and CDR2 is FYNNEI.

Of note for this clone: No conserved phenylalanine or tryptophan ends this CDR3, so it is likely a read error. This sequence joins TRBV6-1 and TRBJ1-1; D might be TRBD1 (5 bases). Germline V gene data show CDR1 as MNHNS and CDR2 as SASEGT. The CDR3 totals 16 residues. Trimming took 1 base from V and 0 from J, leaving 12 bases between them. CDR3 DNA sequence: TGTGCCAGCAGTGAAGATCCAGGGTCGCTGAACACTGAAGCTTTCCTT. It codes for CASSEDPGSLNTEAFL.

V gene TRBV7-9 combines with J gene TRBJ2-5; 7 nucleotides match TRBD2. Germline V CDR1 and CDR2: SEHNR, FQNEAQ (reference sequence). V lost 4 bases to trimming and J lost 4 bases; unmatched junction nucleotides: 12. The length of the CDR3 is 16 residues. Here the CDR3 DNA reads TGTGCCAGCAGCTCTAACCCCGGACTAGTGGGAGAGACCCAGTACTTC. Translated: CASSSNPGLVGETQYF.

This chain uses TRBV7-9 with TRBJ2-3; 7 bases match TRBD1. After removal of 5 bases from V and 6 bases from J, the junction contained 2 bases not matched to a gene. The CDR3 is made up of 12 amino acids. Per the germline V gene, CDR1 is SEHNR and CDR2 is FQNEAQ (reference sequence). CDR3 amino acids: CASSQQGDTQYF. CDR3 in DNA: TGTGCCAGCAGCCAACAGGGGGATACGCAGTATTTT.